One sample yielded the 8 T cell receptor beta chains listed below, sequenced in a study of blood T cell repertoires in COVID-19. Clones were sequenced by immunoSEQ multiplex PCR, and TCRdb holds only the in-frame ones, with some missing. The table lists 210,000 or so clones, approximately 88% of them singletons. Sequenced: PBMCs or T cells enriched from blood (not recorded which). These receptors originate from a woman in her twenties or thirties who had been exposed to COVID-19.

The V gene is TRBV28, the J gene TRBJ1-4; 8 bases map to TRBD1. The CDR3 consists of 15 residues. After removal of 2 bases from V and 6 bases from J, the junction contained 5 bases not matched to a gene. The germline gives CDR1 MDHEN, CDR2 SYDVKM. The CDR3 here is CASSLPGQVDEKLFF. The CDR3, as DNA: TGTGCCAGCAGTTTACCGGGACAGGTAGATGAAAAACTGTTTTTT.

The genes are TRBV27 and TRBJ2-1; D might be TRBD1 (6 bases). Deletions cut 6 bases from V and 0 bases from J, with 18 bases between. Looked up from germline, CDR1 is MNHEY and CDR2 is SMNVEV (reference sequence). The CDR3 loop spans 17 amino acids. CDR3 region: CASSKIPQGSSYNEQFF. As DNA, the CDR3 is TGTGCCAGCAGCAAAATCCCACAGGGAAGCTCCTACAATGAGCAGTTCTTC.

J is TRBJ1-4 and V is TRBV4-1, with a weak D call TRBD1 (6 bases). V lost 1 base, J lost 8 bases, and 14 bases lay in between. The CDR3 extends over 15 amino acids. The germline V gene encodes CDR1 MGHRA and CDR2 YSYEKL. CDR3 DNA: TGCGCCAGCAGCCAAGCGGGAACAGGGAAGGAAAAACTGTTTTTT. Its translation is CASSQAGTGKEKLFF.

V usage is TRBV2 and J usage is TRBJ2-3; 16 bases agree with TRBD2. CDR3 length: 21 residues. Germline V gene sequence: CDR1 SNHLY, CDR2 FYNNEI. Trimming took 1 base from V and 0 from J; bases not matched to a gene: 10. The CDR3 coding sequence is TGTGCCAGCAGTGAAGGTGGGCCGGGACTAGCGGGAGGGACTAGCACAGATACGCAGTATTTT. Its protein product is CASSEGGPGLAGGTSTDTQYF.

The genes are TRBV15 and TRBJ1-5; D ambiguous. The germline V and J ends were trimmed by 1 base and 3 bases, with 16 bases remaining between them. This CDR3 has 17 amino acids. In germline, CDR1 is LNHNV, CDR2 YYDKDF (reference sequence). CDR3 sequence reads: CATSRVTGRELNQPQHF. For the CDR3, the DNA is TGTGCCACCAGCAGAGTAACTGGACGGGAACTCAATCAGCCCCAGCATTTT. The variable domain in full, with the rest retrieved from reference TRBV15 and TRBJ1-5, is DAMVIQNPRYQVTQFGKPVTLSCSQTLNHNVMYWYQQKSSQAPKLLFHYYDKDFNNEADTPDNFQSRRPNTSFCFLDIRSPGLGDTAMYLCATSRVTGRELNQPQHFGDGTRLSIL.

This sequence joins TRBV5-1 and TRBJ2-5; 7 nucleotides align to TRBD1. There are 14 residues in the CDR3. J lost 0 bases, V lost 4 bases, and 3 bases had no gene match. Per the germline V gene, CDR1 is SGHRS and CDR2 is YFSETQ. Here the CDR3 DNA reads TGCGCCAGCAGCATGGGGACAGACCAAGAGACCCAGTACTTC. This encodes CASSMGTDQETQYF.

The chain recombines TRBV2 with TRBJ1-2; D perhaps matches TRBD1 (5 bases). Germline assignment: CDR1 SNHLY and CDR2 FYNNEI. The CDR3 has 13 amino acids. Between the trimmed V and J ends, which lost 5 bases and 8 bases, there was a span of 15 bases. In DNA form, the CDR3 reads TGTGCCAGCAGTCCCGTTCTGGGGCTGGGCTACACCTTC. This codes for CASSPVLGLGYTF.

This chain connects TRBV11-3 to TRBJ2-3; TRBD2 matches at 15 bases. Trimming took 0 bases from V and 5 from J; bases not matched to a gene: 3. Germline V gene lookup returns CDR1 SGHNT and CDR2 YENEEA. The CDR3 consists of 17 residues. CDR3 sequence (DNA): TGTGCCAGCAGCTTAGATGGACTAGCGGGAGGGCGAGATACGCAGTATTTT. Translating gives CASSLDGLAGGRDTQYF.